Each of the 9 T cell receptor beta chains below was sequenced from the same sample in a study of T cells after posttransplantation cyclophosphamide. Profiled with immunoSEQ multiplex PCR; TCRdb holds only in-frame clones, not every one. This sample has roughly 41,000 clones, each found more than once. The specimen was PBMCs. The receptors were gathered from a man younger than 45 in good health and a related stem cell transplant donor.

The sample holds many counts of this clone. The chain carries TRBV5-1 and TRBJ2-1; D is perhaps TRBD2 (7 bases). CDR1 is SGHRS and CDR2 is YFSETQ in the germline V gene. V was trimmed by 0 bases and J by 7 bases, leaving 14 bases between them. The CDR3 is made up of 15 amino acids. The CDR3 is CASSLEGGVKNEQFF. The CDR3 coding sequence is TGCGCCAGCAGCTTGGAGGGGGGGGTGAAAAATGAGCAGTTCTTC.

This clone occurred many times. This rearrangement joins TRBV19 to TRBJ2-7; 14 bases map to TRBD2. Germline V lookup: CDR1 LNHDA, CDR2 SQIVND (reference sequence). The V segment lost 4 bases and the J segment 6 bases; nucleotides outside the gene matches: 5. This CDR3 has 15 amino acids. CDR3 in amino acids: CASSTGTSGGLEQYF. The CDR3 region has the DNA TGTGCCAGTAGTACAGGGACTAGCGGGGGACTCGAGCAGTACTTC.

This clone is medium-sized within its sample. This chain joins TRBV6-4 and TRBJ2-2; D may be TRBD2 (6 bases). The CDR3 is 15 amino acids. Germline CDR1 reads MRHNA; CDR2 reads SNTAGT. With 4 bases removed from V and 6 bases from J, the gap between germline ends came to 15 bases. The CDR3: CASSVSGGVAGELFF. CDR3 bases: TGTGCCAGCAGTGTCTCCGGCGGGGTGGCCGGGGAGCTGTTTTTT.

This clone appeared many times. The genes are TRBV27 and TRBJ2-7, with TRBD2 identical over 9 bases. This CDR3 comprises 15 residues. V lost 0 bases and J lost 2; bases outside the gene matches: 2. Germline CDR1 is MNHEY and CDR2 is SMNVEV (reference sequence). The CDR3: CASSLSAGGPYEQYF. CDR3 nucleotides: TGTGCCAGCAGTTTATCAGCGGGGGGACCCTACGAGCAGTACTTC.

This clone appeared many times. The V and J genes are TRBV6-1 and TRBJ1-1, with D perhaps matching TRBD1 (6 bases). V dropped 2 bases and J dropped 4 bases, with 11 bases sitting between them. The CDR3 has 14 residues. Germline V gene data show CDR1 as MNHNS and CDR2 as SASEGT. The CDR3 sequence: CASSEIQGSTEAFF. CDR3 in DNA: TGTGCCAGCAGTGAAATCCAGGGGAGCACTGAAGCTTTCTTT.

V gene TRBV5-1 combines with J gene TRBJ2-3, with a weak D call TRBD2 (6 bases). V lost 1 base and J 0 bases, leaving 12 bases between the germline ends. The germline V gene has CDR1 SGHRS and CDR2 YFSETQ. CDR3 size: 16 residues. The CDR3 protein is CASSLSGRTSTDTQYF. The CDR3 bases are TGCGCCAGCAGCTTGTCGGGGAGGACTAGCACAGATACGCAGTATTTT.

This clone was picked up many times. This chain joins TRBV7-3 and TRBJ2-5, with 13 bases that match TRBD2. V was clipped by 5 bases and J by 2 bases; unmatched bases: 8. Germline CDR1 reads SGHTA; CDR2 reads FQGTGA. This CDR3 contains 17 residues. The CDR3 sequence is CASSPGLAGARQETQYF. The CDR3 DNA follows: TGTGCCAGCAGCCCAGGACTAGCGGGGGCCCGGCAAGAGACCCAGTACTTC.

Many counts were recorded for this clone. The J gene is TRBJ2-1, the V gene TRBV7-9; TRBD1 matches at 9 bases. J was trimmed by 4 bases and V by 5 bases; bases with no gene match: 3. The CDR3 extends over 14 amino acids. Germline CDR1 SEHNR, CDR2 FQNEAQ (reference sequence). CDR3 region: CASSPGQGYNEQFF. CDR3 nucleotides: TGTGCCAGCAGCCCGGGACAGGGTTACAATGAGCAGTTCTTC.

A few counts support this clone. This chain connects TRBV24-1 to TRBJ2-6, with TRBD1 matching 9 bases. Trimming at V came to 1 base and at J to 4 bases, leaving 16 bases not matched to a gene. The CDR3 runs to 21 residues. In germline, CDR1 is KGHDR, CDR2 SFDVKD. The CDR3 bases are TGTGCCACCAGTGATTTCTCGGGACAGGGAGCATCAGCTCCCGGGGCCAACGTCCTGACTTTC. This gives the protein CATSDFSGQGASAPGANVLTF.